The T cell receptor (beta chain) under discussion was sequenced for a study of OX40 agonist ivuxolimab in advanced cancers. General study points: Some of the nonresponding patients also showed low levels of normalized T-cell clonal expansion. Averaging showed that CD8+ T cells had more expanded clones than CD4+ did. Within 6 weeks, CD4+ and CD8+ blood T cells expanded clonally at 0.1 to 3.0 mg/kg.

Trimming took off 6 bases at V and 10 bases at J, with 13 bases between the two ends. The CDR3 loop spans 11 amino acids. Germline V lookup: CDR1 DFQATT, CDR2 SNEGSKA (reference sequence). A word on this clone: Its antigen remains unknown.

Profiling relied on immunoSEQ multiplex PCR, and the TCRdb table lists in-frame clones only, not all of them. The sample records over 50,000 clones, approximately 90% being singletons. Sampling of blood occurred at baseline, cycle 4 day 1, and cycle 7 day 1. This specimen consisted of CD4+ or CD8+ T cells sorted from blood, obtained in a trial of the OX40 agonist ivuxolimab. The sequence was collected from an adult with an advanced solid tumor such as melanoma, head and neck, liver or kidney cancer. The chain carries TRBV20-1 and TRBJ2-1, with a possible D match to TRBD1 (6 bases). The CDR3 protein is CSALGASEQFF. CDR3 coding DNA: TGCAGTGCCCTGGGGGCGAGCGAGCAGTTCTTC.